Each of the 32 T cell receptor beta chains below was sequenced from the same sample in a study of CD8 T cells in ankylosing spondylitis listed by TCRdb under 2017. Beyond this particular receptor, the publication reports: A TCR beta motif of several highly homologous amino acid variants appeared characteristic of blood from ankylosing spondylitis patients.

Library construction relied on 5' RACE. TCRdb names Illumina HiSeq 2500 as the instrument used. TCRdb reran the public reads through fastp at Q25 and MiXCR, keeping productive beta chains. Entries that share a CDR3 protein sequence are merged under the most common genes and DNA. In all, the sample holds about 800,000 distinct CDR3 sequences, and approximately 12% of those were seen once. The ten most abundant clones make up approximately 0.51% of the sample. For these TCRs, the target antigens are not known. The sequencing sample was made of blood, either unsorted or a sorted T cell fraction (not recorded which). The source is a male donor with ankylosing spondylitis.

This clonotype was observed a handful of times. The V and J genes are TRBV5-1 and TRBJ1-1; possibly TRBD1 for D (5 bases). V dropped 4 bases and J dropped 4 bases, with 14 bases sitting between them. The germline V gene has CDR1 SGHRS and CDR2 YFSETQ. CDR3 length: 14 amino acids. The CDR3 reads CASSLEGGATEAFF. The CDR3 DNA reads TGCGCCAGCAGCCTCGAAGGAGGGGCCACTGAAGCTTTCTTT. Supplemented by reference TRBV5-1 and TRBJ1-1, the full variable domain reads KAGVTQTPRYLIKTRGQQVTLSCSPISGHRSVSWYQQTPGQGLQFLFEYFSETQRNKGNFPGRFSGRQFSNSRSEMNVSTLELGDSALYLCASSLEGGATEAFFGQGTRLTVV.

V is TRBV6-1 and J is TRBJ2-7, with 7 positions matching TRBD2. CDR3 length equals 13 residues. In germline, CDR1 is MNHNS, CDR2 SASEGT. V shed 7 bases, J shed 4 bases, and the junction held 7 bases outside the gene matches. CDR3 protein: CASNLAVPYEQYF. Here the CDR3 DNA reads TGTGCCAGCAACCTAGCGGTTCCTTACGAGCAGTACTTC.

The CDR3 nucleotides read TGCAGTGCTACTAGCGGCTTCACCGGGGAGCTGTTTTTT. Translating it yields CSATSGFTGELFF. The chain has TRBV20-1 and TRBJ2-2; 7 bases match TRBD2. Trimming took 4 bases from V and 4 from J; bases not matched to a gene: 3. Germline lookup yields CDR1 DFQATT and CDR2 SNEGSKA (reference sequence). The CDR3 contains 13 residues.

V is TRBV12-3 or TRBV12-4 and J is TRBJ1-1, with unresolved D. This CDR3 region has 15 residues. Between the trimmed V and J ends, which lost 8 bases and 3 bases, there was a span of 19 bases. This CDR3 is CASAVVRVGDTEAFF. The CDR3 DNA reads TGTGCCAGCGCTGTCGTCCGTGTCGGGGACACTGAAGCTTTCTTT.

The CDR3 reads CASMVVSGTGAYEQYF. As DNA, the CDR3 is TGTGCCAGCATGGTTGTTTCCGGGACAGGGGCCTACGAGCAGTACTTC. The V and J genes are TRBV28 and TRBJ2-7, with 10 nucleotides matching TRBD1. The CDR3 runs 16 residues. Germline V gives CDR1 MDHEN, CDR2 SYDVKM. The ends lost 7 bases at V and 2 bases at J; junction bases unmatched: 11.

This clonotype was seen at least ten times. The chain joins TRBV20-1 to TRBJ2-3; TRBD2 aligns across 11 bases. Germline lookup yields CDR1 DFQATT and CDR2 SNEGSKA (reference sequence). The CDR3 contains 14 residues. V was clipped by 5 bases and J by 5 bases; unmatched bases: 6. In DNA, the CDR3 is TGCAGTGCTTTAAATAGCGGGAGGGAAGATACGCAGTATTTT. As protein: CSALNSGREDTQYF.

This clonotype was seen many times. The J gene is TRBJ1-6, the V gene TRBV7-2; a weak D match, TRBD1 (5 bases). The germline V gene has CDR1 SGHTA and CDR2 FQGNSA. The CDR3 loop spans 13 amino acids. Trimming cost V 1 base and J 13 bases, with 11 bases left between them. DNA of the CDR3: TGTGCCAGCAGCTTAGTCTCCGGGACGCCCCTCCACTTT. It translates to CASSLVSGTPLHF.

The rearrangement joins TRBV28 to TRBJ2-4, with D possibly matching TRBD1 (5 bases). The V gene's germline CDR1 is MDHEN and CDR2 SYDVKM. The CDR3 has 17 amino acids. Trimming took off 5 bases at V and 0 bases at J, with 17 bases between the two ends. CDR3 protein: CASSTLGHPEAKNIQYF. The DNA for the CDR3 is TGTGCCAGCAGTACACTCGGACACCCGGAAGCCAAAAACATTCAGTACTTC.

This clonotype has a handful of counts. This rearrangement joins TRBV7-6 to TRBJ2-1; a weak D match, TRBD1 (5 bases). Germline CDR1 is SGHVS and CDR2 is FNYEAQ. The CDR3 loop spans 16 amino acids. V shed 0 bases and J shed 8 bases, with 17 bases lying between them. CDR3 nucleotides: TGTGCCAGCAGCTTAGCGTACAGGAAGGGATGGGATGAGCAGTTCTTC. This translates into CASSLAYRKGWDEQFF.

V and J are TRBV5-8 and TRBJ2-1; no clear D gene. This CDR3 is built from 15 residues. Trimming removed 4 bases at V and 1 base at J, with 12 bases between. CDR1 and CDR2 from the germline V gene are SGHTS and YDEGEE. This chain's CDR3 is CASSRGWGSYNEQFF. CDR3 in DNA: TGTGCCAGCAGCCGTGGGTGGGGTTCCTACAATGAGCAGTTCTTC.

This clonotype was seen a handful of times. The chain recombines TRBV20-1 with TRBJ1-6; perhaps TRBD1 as D (6 bases). The CDR3 covers 13 residues. Germline loops: CDR1 DFQATT, CDR2 SNEGSKA (reference sequence). The V gene lost 6 bases and the J gene lost 5 bases, with 11 bases spanning the gap. The CDR3 here is CSAPGQDNSPLHF. CDR3 in DNA: TGCAGTGCCCCGGGACAAGATAATTCACCCCTCCACTTT.

In its sample, this clonotype was seen many times. The chain joins TRBV5-1 to TRBJ2-1; 7 bases align to TRBD1. CDR3 length: 16 amino acids. The germline V gene encodes CDR1 SGHRS and CDR2 YFSETQ. V was clipped by 3 bases and J by 1 base; unmatched bases: 7. As DNA, the CDR3 is TGCGCCAGCAGCTGGGGGACAGTCAGTTCCTACAATGAGCAGTTCTTC. This translates into CASSWGTVSSYNEQFF.

The table lists this clonotype with many counts. The chain couples TRBV20-1 to TRBJ2-3, with D unclear. Germline V gives CDR1 DFQATT, CDR2 SNEGSKA (reference sequence). This CDR3 region has 12 residues. Trimming removed 0 bases from V and 2 bases from J, with 3 bases in between. CDR3 DNA: TGCAGTGCTAGAGAATCCACAGATACGCAGTATTTT. Residues: CSARESTDTQYF.

The chain links TRBV7-9 to TRBJ2-3; D is possibly TRBD1 (5 bases). The CDR3 is made up of 15 amino acids. Looked up from germline, CDR1 is SEHNR and CDR2 is FQNEAQ (reference sequence). Trimming pared 2 bases from V and 2 bases from J, leaving 11 bases between. This chain's CDR3 is CASSLRVTDTDTQYF. In DNA, the CDR3 is TGTGCCAGCAGCTTACGAGTGACAGACACAGATACGCAGTATTTT.

The chain recombines TRBV18 with TRBJ2-1; D is possibly TRBD2 (6 bases). V dropped 3 bases and J dropped 7 bases, with 16 bases sitting between them. Germline-derived CDR1 and CDR2 are KGHSH and LQKENI. This CDR3 comprises 15 residues. For the CDR3, the DNA is TGTGCCAGCTCACCCGGGACGGAGGGTCGGAATGAGCAGTTCTTC. Its translation is CASSPGTEGRNEQFF.

The gene calls are TRBV18 and TRBJ1-1; D gene uncertain. The CDR3 is 14 residues long. The V and J ends lost 3 bases and 6 bases respectively, with 14 bases between them. CDR1 is KGHSH, CDR2 LQKENI, per germline. The CDR3: CASSPWTGKAEAFF. The CDR3 bases are TGTGCCAGCTCACCTTGGACGGGGAAGGCTGAAGCTTTCTTT.

This clonotype was seen a few times. V usage is TRBV20-1 and J usage is TRBJ2-7, with TRBD2 identical over 11 bases. The trim removed 5 bases at V and 6 bases at J, leaving 9 bases unmatched. The length of the CDR3 is 14 residues. Germline assignment: CDR1 DFQATT and CDR2 SNEGSKA (reference sequence). The CDR3 region has the DNA TGCAGTGCTCCCCATAGCGGGGGGGCGAGCGAGCAGTACTTC. Translation gives CSAPHSGGASEQYF.

This clonotype came up a few times. The chain employs TRBV20-1 and TRBJ2-3, with D possibly TRBD2 on 6 matching bases. The germline CDR1 and CDR2 sequences are DFQATT and SNEGSKA (reference sequence). V was cut by 0 bases and J by 0 bases, with 13 bases left in between. This CDR3 contains 16 residues. The CDR3 is CSARDRETYSTDTQYF. The CDR3 nucleotides read TGCAGTGCTAGAGATCGGGAGACTTATAGCACAGATACGCAGTATTTT.

At least ten counts were recorded for this clonotype. The CDR3 DNA follows: TGTGCCAGCAGCATCCGGGCCCCCACAGATACGCAGTATTTT. Translating it yields CASSIRAPTDTQYF. V and J are TRBV7-6 and TRBJ2-3; D gene uncertain. This CDR3 is 14 amino acids long. The V and J ends lost 5 bases and 2 bases respectively, with 11 bases between them. Germline values: CDR1 SGHVS, CDR2 FNYEAQ.

The chain is built from TRBV20-1 and TRBJ2-7; 7 positions agree with TRBD1. CDR3 size: 14 residues. V shed 0 bases, J shed 3 bases, and the junction held 5 bases outside the gene matches. Per the germline V gene, CDR1 is DFQATT and CDR2 is SNEGSKA (reference sequence). The CDR3 sequence: CSARDGGQVYEQYF. CDR3 nucleotide sequence: TGCAGTGCTAGAGATGGTGGACAGGTCTACGAGCAGTACTTC.

This clonotype was observed a few times. The chain recombines TRBV6-4 with TRBJ2-2; 7 bases are a match to TRBD1. The CDR3 sequence is 14 residues long. Trimming took 5 bases from V and 8 from J; bases not matched to a gene: 8. Germline lookup yields CDR1 MRHNA and CDR2 SNTAGT. The CDR3 bases are TGTGCCAGCAGTTCACAGGGGATCTCAGGGGAGCTGTTTTTT. Residues: CASSSQGISGELFF.

This clonotype occurred a few times. The gene calls are TRBV12-3 or TRBV12-4 and TRBJ2-7; 8 bases match TRBD1. V lost 6 bases to trimming and J lost 4 bases; unmatched junction nucleotides: 8. This CDR3 comprises 14 residues. CDR3 DNA sequence: TGTGCCAGCAGACTGACAGGGGATGGTTACGAGCAGTACTTC. Its protein is CASRLTGDGYEQYF.

This clonotype was picked up a small number of times. The chain couples TRBV24-1 to TRBJ2-3, with a tentative D call TRBD1 (6 bases). V lost 2 bases and J lost 7, with 21 bases in between. The CDR3 consists of 17 residues. Germline V gene lookup returns CDR1 KGHDR and CDR2 SFDVKD. The CDR3 DNA is TGTGCCACCAGTGATTCGCGTCCCGGGACATTGGGATATACGCAGTATTTT. Protein: CATSDSRPGTLGYTQYF.

There are many counts of this clonotype. This sequence joins TRBV29-1 and TRBJ1-2, with D possibly being TRBD1 (5 bases). CDR3 length equals 12 residues. Trimming left V 4 bases short and J 5 bases short, with 11 bases between. The germline V gene has CDR1 SQVTM and CDR2 ANQGSEA. CDR3 DNA: TGCAGCGTTGTCAGGGACTGGTATGGCTACACCTTC. Residues: CSVVRDWYGYTF.

The chain has TRBV7-2 and TRBJ1-6; 7 nucleotides match TRBD1. Unmatched junction bases numbered 5, after V lost 5 bases and J lost 10 bases. Germline V lookup: CDR1 SGHTA, CDR2 FQGNSA. The CDR3 loop spans 13 amino acids. This CDR3 is CASSMTGLSPLHF. Here the CDR3 DNA reads TGTGCCAGCAGCATGACAGGGTTGTCACCCCTCCACTTT. The full variable domain, its missing parts supplied by reference TRBV7-2 and TRBJ1-6, is GAGVSQSPSNKVTEKGKDVELRCDPISGHTALYWYRQSLGQGLEFLIYFQGNSAPDKSGLPSDRFSAERTGGSVSTLTIQRTQQEDSAVYLCASSMTGLSPLHFGNGTRLTVT.

The chain recombines TRBV7-8 with TRBJ1-2, with D maybe TRBD1 (6 bases). V was cut by 5 bases and J by 4 bases, with 23 bases left in between. The CDR3 loop spans 17 amino acids. Per the germline V gene, CDR1 is SGHVS and CDR2 is FQNEAQ. The DNA for the CDR3 is TGTGCCAGCAGCCCCAGACGGACAGTCGATGGTATCTATGGCTACACCTTC. It specifies CASSPRRTVDGIYGYTF.

The gene calls are TRBV20-1 and TRBJ2-2; the match to TRBD2 covers 7 bases. This CDR3 comprises 16 residues. V was pared by 0 bases and J by 1 base, with 5 bases of the junction left unmatched. CDR1 is DFQATT, CDR2 SNEGSKA, per germline (reference sequence). CDR3 bases: TGCAGTGCTAGAGATCCTAGCGGAAAGAACACCGGGGAGCTGTTTTTT. Amino acids: CSARDPSGKNTGELFF.

Written as DNA, the CDR3 is TGTGCCAGCAGTTCTTCAGGGGGCGCGGCTGAAGCTTTCTTT. Translating it yields CASSSSGGAAEAFF. The chain recombines TRBV27 with TRBJ1-1; TRBD1 agrees at 8 bases. This CDR3 is 14 amino acids long. The germline V gene encodes CDR1 MNHEY and CDR2 SMNVEV (reference sequence). V gave up 4 bases and J gave up 6 bases; unmatched junction bases: 7.

In this sample, this clonotype turned up many times. V usage is TRBV29-1 and J usage is TRBJ1-6, with a tentative D call TRBD1 (5 bases). Germline CDR1 is SQVTM and CDR2 is ANQGSEA. V lost 4 bases and J 6 bases, leaving 10 bases between the germline ends. CDR3 size: 13 residues. The CDR3 region is CSVGDGVNSPLHF. The CDR3 coding sequence is TGCAGCGTTGGGGACGGGGTTAATTCACCCCTCCACTTT.

This clonotype was observed a few times. The V and J genes are TRBV7-8 and TRBJ2-4; perhaps TRBD1 as D (6 bases). V lost 3 bases and J lost 0, with 15 bases in between. This CDR3 comprises 17 residues. The germline V gene encodes CDR1 SGHVS and CDR2 FQNEAQ. The chain's CDR3 is CASSLDIYREAKNIQYF. CDR3 in DNA: TGTGCCAGCAGCTTGGATATCTACAGGGAAGCCAAAAACATTCAGTACTTC.

The sample holds a few counts of this clonotype. V and J are TRBV5-1 and TRBJ2-1; TRBD2 agrees at 12 bases. Germline V gives CDR1 SGHRS, CDR2 YFSETQ. This CDR3 comprises 15 residues. The ends lost 4 bases at V and 10 bases at J; junction bases unmatched: 9. CDR3 bases: TGCGCCAGCAGCCCTAGCGGGGGGGCCTTTACCGAGCAGTTCTTC. As protein: CASSPSGGAFTEQFF.

This clonotype came up a few times. The chain links TRBV12-3 or TRBV12-4 to TRBJ1-2; D call uncertain. V was pared by 2 bases and J by 7 bases, with 8 bases between. The length of the CDR3 is 12 residues. For the CDR3, the DNA is TGTGCCAGCAGTTTAATAGGGAGTGGCTACACCTTC. Translated, it gives CASSLIGSGYTF.